The 30 T cell receptor beta chains listed next were all sequenced from one sample in a study of cytomegalovirus exposure and HLA in healthy donors. Clones were read by immunoSEQ multiplex PCR, and TCRdb kept only the in-frame ones, dropping some. The table shows 100,000 to 150,000 clones, with around 90% occurring only once. Input material: PBMCs. Receptors originate from a woman younger than 35 in good health and CMV-seronegative.

The chain combines TRBV6-5 with TRBJ2-3; possible D gene TRBD1, 6 bases. The V and J ends lost 6 bases and 0 bases respectively, with 10 bases between them. CDR1 MNHEY and CDR2 SVGAGI come from the germline V gene. The CDR3 has 14 residues. CDR3 protein: CASRHRVSTDTQYF. CDR3 sequence (DNA): TGTGCCAGCAGACACAGGGTTAGCACAGATACGCAGTATTTT.

The V call is TRBV27, the J call TRBJ2-7; 10 bases fit TRBD1. The CDR3 runs to 14 residues. The V gene end was trimmed by 3 bases and the J gene end by 5 bases; junction bases not matched to a gene: 4. Germline-derived CDR1 and CDR2 are MNHEY and SMNVEV (reference sequence). The CDR3 bases are TGTGCCAGCAGTTTGACAGGGGGCCAGCACGAGCAGTACTTC. It encodes CASSLTGGQHEQYF.

The V gene is TRBV27, the J gene TRBJ2-1, with a tentative D call TRBD1 (6 bases). This CDR3 has 12 amino acids. With 3 bases removed from V and 8 bases from J, the gap between germline ends came to 8 bases. The V gene's germline CDR1 is MNHEY and CDR2 SMNVEV (reference sequence). CDR3 nucleotide sequence: TGTGCCAGCAGTTTCAGGGGCCATGAGCAGTTCTTC. Translation: CASSFRGHEQFF.

The V gene is TRBV7-3, the J gene TRBJ2-7, with D perhaps TRBD2 (5 bases). The V gene's germline CDR1 is SGHTA and CDR2 FQGTGA. Trimming left V 2 bases short and J 2 bases short, with 10 bases between. The CDR3 is 14 amino acids. As DNA, the CDR3 is TGTGCCAGCAGCTTAGGGAGTCCTCCCTACGAGCAGTACTTC. Its protein product is CASSLGSPPYEQYF. The full variable domain, rest sourced from reference TRBV7-3 and TRBJ2-7, is GAGVSQTPSNKVTEKGKYVELRCDPISGHTALYWYRQSLGQGPEFLIYFQGTGAADDSGLPNDRFFAVRPEGSVSTLKIQRTERGDSAVYLCASSLGSPPYEQYFGPGTRLTVT.

The V and J genes are TRBV28 and TRBJ2-1, with 9 positions matching TRBD2. The germline CDR1 and CDR2 sequences are MDHEN and SYDVKM. V was pared by 2 bases and J by 2 bases, with 1 base of the junction left unmatched. CDR3 length: 15 amino acids. CDR3 amino acids: CASSLSGRPYNEQFF. DNA for the CDR3: TGTGCCAGCAGTTTAAGCGGGAGGCCCTACAATGAGCAGTTCTTC.

The rearrangement joins TRBV7-6 to TRBJ2-7, with TRBD2 identical over 7 bases. J gave up 3 bases and V 2 bases, and 7 bases lay outside the gene matches. This CDR3 region has 15 residues. The germline V gene encodes CDR1 SGHVS and CDR2 FNYEAQ. CDR3: CASSLLGRENYEQYF. For the CDR3, the DNA is TGTGCCAGCAGCTTACTAGGGAGGGAAAACTACGAGCAGTACTTC.

V usage is TRBV25-1 and J usage is TRBJ2-4; D is perhaps TRBD1 (6 bases). The CDR3 extends over 13 amino acids. Trimming took off 6 bases at V and 6 bases at J, with 12 bases between the two ends. Germline V gene data show CDR1 as MGHDK and CDR2 as SYGVNS. The CDR3 bases are TGTGCCAGCAGGATGACAGGCGGAAACATTCAGTACTTC. The encoded protein is CASRMTGGNIQYF.

This clone has a single count. The chain employs TRBV9 and TRBJ2-3; TRBD2 matches 11 bases. Germline lookup yields CDR1 SGDLS and CDR2 YYNGEE. With 3 bases clipped from V and 4 bases from J, the junction kept 7 bases outside the gene matches. This CDR3 has 16 amino acids. CDR3 bases: TGTGCCAGCAGCGGGGTGACTAGCGGGATAGCAGATACGCAGTATTTT. It translates to CASSGVTSGIADTQYF.

This chain uses TRBV13 with TRBJ2-1, with TRBD2 matching over 8 bases. Germline V gives CDR1 PRHDT, CDR2 FYEKMQ (reference sequence). The CDR3 is made up of 16 amino acids. V was clipped by 5 bases and J by 8 bases; unmatched bases: 14. The CDR3 region is CASSHRGGRSPDEQFF. CDR3 bases: TGTGCCAGCAGCCACCGGGGCGGGAGGAGTCCGGATGAGCAGTTCTTC.

This clone was observed a single time. The chain carries TRBV19 and TRBJ2-7; 9 nucleotides match TRBD1. The CDR3 length is 15 residues. Germline assignment: CDR1 LNHDA and CDR2 SQIVND (reference sequence). The V gene end was trimmed by 5 bases and the J gene end by 3 bases; junction bases not matched to a gene: 8. For the CDR3, the DNA is TGTGCCAGTAGTCGAGGGACAGGGCCTGTCTACGAGCAGTACTTC. Amino acid sequence: CASSRGTGPVYEQYF.

The genes are TRBV13 and TRBJ2-7; 10 nucleotides align to TRBD2. The CDR3 consists of 14 residues. J gave up 6 bases and V 5 bases, and 7 bases lay outside the gene matches. In germline, CDR1 is PRHDT, CDR2 FYEKMQ (reference sequence). CDR3 sequence: CASSNPGTSAEQYF. The CDR3 DNA reads TGTGCCAGCAGCAACCCCGGGACTAGCGCCGAGCAGTACTTC.

The J gene is TRBJ2-1, the V gene TRBV4-1; the D gene is possibly TRBD1 (6 bases). The V end lost 4 bases, the J end lost 9 bases, and 16 bases lay between the germline ends. Germline CDR1 is MGHRA and CDR2 is YSYEKL. This CDR3 is built from 14 residues. CDR3 residues: CASSRPGGKGEQFF. The DNA of the CDR3 is TGCGCCAGCAGCCGCCCTGGGGGCAAGGGTGAGCAGTTCTTC.

This rearrangement joins TRBV7-9 to TRBJ2-5; D gene uncertain. Trimming stripped 5 bases from V and 3 bases from J, with 4 bases between. The V gene's germline CDR1 is SEHNR and CDR2 FQNEAQ (reference sequence). CDR3 length: 11 amino acids. The CDR3 DNA reads TGTGCCAGCAGCCACAAAGAGACCCAGTACTTC. This sequence encodes CASSHKETQYF.

As for this clone: Only one base separates this from a far larger clonotype, so it likely reflects a read error. The gene calls are TRBV9 and TRBJ2-3; 12 nucleotides match TRBD2. The CDR3 is made up of 15 amino acids. The V gene's germline CDR1 is SGDLS and CDR2 YYNGEE. With 5 bases clipped from V and 0 bases from J, the junction kept 1 base outside the gene matches. CDR3 sequence: CASRGTSGSTDTQYF. DNA for the CDR3: TGTGCCAGCAGGGGGACTAGCGGGAGCACAGATACGCAGTATTTT.

The chain has TRBV6-1 and TRBJ2-7; TRBD1 is a possible D gene (5 bases). The CDR3 is made up of 15 amino acids. Trimming left V 1 base short and J 7 bases short, with 17 bases between. Germline V CDR1 and CDR2: MNHNS, SASEGT. The CDR3 here is CASSEGWALGAEQYF. The DNA of the CDR3 is TGTGCCAGCAGTGAAGGCTGGGCGCTTGGGGCAGAGCAGTACTTC.

The chain combines TRBV11-2 with TRBJ2-1, with 10 bases fitting TRBD2. This CDR3 is built from 15 residues. V dropped 1 base and J dropped 9; count of bases not matched to a gene: 6. CDR1 and CDR2 from the germline V gene are SGHAT and FQNNGV. CDR3 sequence reads: CASSLVLAGAVEQFF. Written as DNA, the CDR3 is TGTGCCAGCAGCTTAGTGCTAGCGGGAGCGGTTGAGCAGTTCTTC.

J is TRBJ2-1 and V is TRBV28, with a tentative D call TRBD2 (6 bases). V was shortened by 2 bases and J by 0 bases, with 14 bases between the two germline ends. Germline CDR1 MDHEN, CDR2 SYDVKM. This CDR3 spans 17 amino acids. As DNA, the CDR3 is TGTGCCAGCAGTTTAGCAGGAGGGTTAAGCTCCTACAATGAGCAGTTCTTC. Protein: CASSLAGGLSSYNEQFF.

The table lists this clone with a few counts. The chain has TRBV9 and TRBJ2-3; 11 positions agree with TRBD2. The V gene end was trimmed by 3 bases and the J gene end by 2 bases; junction bases not matched to a gene: 5. The CDR3 is made up of 16 amino acids. Germline CDR1 and CDR2: SGDLS and YYNGEE. The CDR3 sequence: CASSDGTSGATDTQYF. In DNA, the CDR3 is TGTGCCAGCAGCGATGGGACTAGCGGCGCCACAGATACGCAGTATTTT.

A few counts support this clone. The chain is built from TRBV19 and TRBJ2-7; D ambiguous. Germline CDR1 reads LNHDA; CDR2 reads SQIVND (reference sequence). The CDR3 is 13 residues long. Between the trimmed V and J ends, which lost 3 bases and 5 bases, there was a span of 11 bases. Written as DNA, the CDR3 is TGTGCCAGTAGTATCGTCCCTACCCACGAGCAGTACTTC. Translated: CASSIVPTHEQYF.

Turning to this clone: The same CDR3 is also encoded by other DNA sequences in this sample. The chain joins TRBV18 to TRBJ2-3, with 8 positions matching TRBD2. The CDR3 spans 15 residues. With V trimmed by 3 bases and J by 3 bases, 5 bases remained unmatched. CDR1 and CDR2 from the germline V gene are KGHSH and LQKENI. The CDR3 region has the DNA TGTGCCAGCTCACCCGGGTTAGCGGGAACAGATACGCAGTATTTT. The encoded protein is CASSPGLAGTDTQYF.

This chain uses TRBV29-1 with TRBJ2-5; TRBD2 agrees at 7 bases. The trim removed 7 bases at V and 4 bases at J, leaving 3 bases unmatched. The CDR3 is 11 residues long. Germline V gene sequence: CDR1 SQVTM, CDR2 ANQGSEA. CDR3 sequence (DNA): TGCAGCGCCTGGGAGGGAGAGACCCAGTACTTC. Translation: CSAWEGETQYF.

This chain links TRBV9 with TRBJ2-7; 10 bases line up with TRBD2. Germline CDR1 is SGDLS and CDR2 is YYNGEE. The CDR3 has 15 residues. The ends lost 0 bases at V and 4 bases at J; junction bases unmatched: 4. CDR3 coding DNA: TGTGCCAGCAGCGTAGGAGGGACTAGCGTTTACGAGCAGTACTTC. It translates to CASSVGGTSVYEQYF.

This clone was counted a single time. The rearrangement links TRBV12-5 to TRBJ1-2; 7 nucleotides align to TRBD1. The CDR3 is made up of 13 amino acids. Germline-derived CDR1 and CDR2 are LGHNT and FRNRAP. V was clipped by 6 bases and J by 1 base; unmatched bases: 2. As DNA, the CDR3 is TGTGCTAGTGGCCGGGACAGTAACTATGGCTACACCTTC. This encodes CASGRDSNYGYTF.

This chain uses TRBV5-1 with TRBJ2-1, with 9 bases lining up with TRBD2. The CDR3 is 15 amino acids. V lost 4 bases and J lost 6; bases outside the gene matches: 8. Germline loops: CDR1 SGHRS, CDR2 YFSETQ. The CDR3: CASSASLAGINEQFF. The CDR3 DNA sequence: TGCGCCAGCAGCGCCAGTCTAGCGGGGATCAATGAGCAGTTCTTC.

The chain is built from TRBV25-1 and TRBJ2-7, with 7 nucleotides matching TRBD2. The CDR3 runs 14 residues. Unmatched junction bases numbered 4, after V lost 4 bases and J lost 1 base. The germline V gene encodes CDR1 MGHDK and CDR2 SYGVNS. CDR3 DNA sequence: TGTGCCAGCAGTGGCCTAGCGGCGTCCTACGAGCAGTACTTC. It encodes CASSGLAASYEQYF.

The genes are TRBV5-4 and TRBJ2-7, with 9 bases identical to TRBD1. CDR3 length equals 14 residues. Germline V gene data show CDR1 as SGHNT and CDR2 as YYREEE (reference sequence). V was clipped by 4 bases and J by 4 bases; unmatched bases: 6. This CDR3 is CASSPGTGWYEQYF. DNA of the CDR3: TGTGCCAGCAGCCCGGGGACAGGGTGGTACGAGCAGTACTTC.

The chain has TRBV19 and TRBJ1-2; D perhaps matches TRBD1 (6 bases). This CDR3 contains 15 residues. V was cut by 1 base and J by 8 bases, with 17 bases left in between. Germline V gene sequence: CDR1 LNHDA, CDR2 SQIVND (reference sequence). The CDR3 protein is CASSIVDRPARGYTF. CDR3 bases: TGTGCCAGTAGTATAGTAGACAGGCCGGCTAGAGGCTACACCTTC.

This clone was counted once. The chain is built from TRBV6-5 and TRBJ2-3, with TRBD2 matching 8 bases. V lost 4 bases, J lost 2 bases, and 5 bases stayed unmatched. This CDR3 is built from 15 residues. Germline-derived CDR1 and CDR2 are MNHEY and SVGAGI. The CDR3 DNA reads as TGTGCCAGCAGTTCCTCGGGACTAGTCACAGATACGCAGTATTTT. The encoded protein is CASSSSGLVTDTQYF.

The chain couples TRBV5-1 to TRBJ2-5; the D gene is possibly TRBD1 (6 bases). Trimming left V 0 bases short and J 4 bases short, with 16 bases between. Germline V gives CDR1 SGHRS, CDR2 YFSETQ. This CDR3 spans 16 amino acids. In nucleotides, the CDR3 is TGCGCCAGCAGCTTGGAGTTGCAGGGGCGGGTAGAGACCCAGTACTTC. It is translated as CASSLELQGRVETQYF.

The chain links TRBV4-1 to TRBJ2-7, with D possibly being TRBD2 (5 bases). V gave up 3 bases and J gave up 3 bases, with 12 bases separating them. The CDR3 covers 14 residues. Germline CDR1 MGHRA, CDR2 YSYEKL. The CDR3 DNA reads as TGCGCCAGCAGCCACCTTACTAGTCACTACGAGCAGTACTTC. This encodes CASSHLTSHYEQYF.